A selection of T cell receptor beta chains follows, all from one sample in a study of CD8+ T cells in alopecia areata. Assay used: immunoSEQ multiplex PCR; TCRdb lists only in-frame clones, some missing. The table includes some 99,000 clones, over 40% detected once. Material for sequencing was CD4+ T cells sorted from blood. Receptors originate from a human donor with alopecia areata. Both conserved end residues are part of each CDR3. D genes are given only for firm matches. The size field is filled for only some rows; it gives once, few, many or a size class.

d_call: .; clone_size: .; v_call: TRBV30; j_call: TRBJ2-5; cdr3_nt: TGTGCCTGGAGTGTCCGGTCTCGGGGGGCAGAGACCCAGTACTTC; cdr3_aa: CAWSVRSRGAETQYF
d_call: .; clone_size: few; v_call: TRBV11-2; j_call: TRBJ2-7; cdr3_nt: TGTGCCAGCACCAGGGACCTCAGCTCCTACGAGCAGTACTTC; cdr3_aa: CASTRDLSSYEQYF
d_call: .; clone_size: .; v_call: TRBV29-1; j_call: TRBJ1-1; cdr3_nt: TGCAGCGGAATTAGTGGGCACACTGAAGCTTTCTTT; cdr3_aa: CSGISGHTEAFF
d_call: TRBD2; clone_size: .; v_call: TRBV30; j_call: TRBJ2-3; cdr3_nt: TGTGCCTGGAGCCGGGGGGGCGAAGATACGCAGTATTTT; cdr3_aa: CAWSRGGEDTQYF
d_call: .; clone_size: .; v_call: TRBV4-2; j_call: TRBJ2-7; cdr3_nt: TGTGCCAGCAGCCCATTATTCCAGGGTGACGAGCAGTACTTC; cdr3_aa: CASSPLFQGDEQYF
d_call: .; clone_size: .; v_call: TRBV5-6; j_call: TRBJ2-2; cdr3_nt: TGTGCCAGCAGCTTGGGCTTACACACCGGGGAGCTGTTTTTT; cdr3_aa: CASSLGLHTGELFF
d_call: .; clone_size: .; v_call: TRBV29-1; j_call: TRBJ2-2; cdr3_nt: TGCAGCGGAAACACCGGGGAGCTGTTTTTT; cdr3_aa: CSGNTGELFF
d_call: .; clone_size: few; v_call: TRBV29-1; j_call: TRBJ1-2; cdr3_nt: TGCAGCGCAGGGCACGCTGACTATGGCTACACCTTC; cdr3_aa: CSAGHADYGYTF
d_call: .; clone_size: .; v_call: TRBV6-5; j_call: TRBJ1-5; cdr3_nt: TGTGCCAGCAGGCGCCGGGGGCAGCCCCAGCATTTT; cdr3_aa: CASRRRGQPQHF
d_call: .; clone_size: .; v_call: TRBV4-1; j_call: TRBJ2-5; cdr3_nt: TGCGCCAGCAGCCCGGTCCTCCCAGAGACCCAGTACTTC; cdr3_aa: CASSPVLPETQYF
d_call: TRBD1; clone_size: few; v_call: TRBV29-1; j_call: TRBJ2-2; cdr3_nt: TGCAGCGTATGGACAGGGACAGATGGCGGGGAGCTGTTTTTT; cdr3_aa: CSVWTGTDGGELFF
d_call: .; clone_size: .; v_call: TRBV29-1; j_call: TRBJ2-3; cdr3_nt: TGCAGCGTTGAGGTTCCAGGGATACTCACAGATACGCAGTATTTT; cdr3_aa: CSVEVPGILTDTQYF
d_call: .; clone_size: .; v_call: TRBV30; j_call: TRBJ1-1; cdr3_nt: TGTGCCTGGAGAGGGACAACCAACACTGAAGCTTTCTTT; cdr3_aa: CAWRGTTNTEAFF
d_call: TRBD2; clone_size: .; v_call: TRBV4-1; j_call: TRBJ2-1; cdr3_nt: TGCGCCAGCAGCCAAGTCCTAGCGGGACATAGGGAGCAGTTCTTC; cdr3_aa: CASSQVLAGHREQFF
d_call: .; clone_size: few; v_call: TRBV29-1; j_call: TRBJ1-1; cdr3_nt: TGCAGCGTAAGACAGGCGGCTGAAGCTTTCTTT; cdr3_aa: CSVRQAAEAFF
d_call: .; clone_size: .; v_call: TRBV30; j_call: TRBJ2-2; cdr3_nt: TGTGCCTGGAGCCTTGTCACCGGGGAGCTGTTTTTT; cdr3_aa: CAWSLVTGELFF
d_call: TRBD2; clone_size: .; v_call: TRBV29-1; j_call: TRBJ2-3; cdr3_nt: TGCAGCGTCCAGACTAGCGGGAAAGATCGGGGAGATACGCAGTATTTT; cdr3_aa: CSVQTSGKDRGDTQYF
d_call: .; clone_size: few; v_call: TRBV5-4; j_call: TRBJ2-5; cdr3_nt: TGTGCCAGCAGCTACCTAGCCGTGGAGACCCAGTACTTC; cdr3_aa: CASSYLAVETQYF
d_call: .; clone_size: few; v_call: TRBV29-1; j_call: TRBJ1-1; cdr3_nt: TGCAGCGTTGGGACGTCGGTGAACACTGAAGCTTTCTTT; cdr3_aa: CSVGTSVNTEAFF
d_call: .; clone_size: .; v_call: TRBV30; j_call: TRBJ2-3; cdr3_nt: TGTGCCTGGAGTGTAGAGGCAAGGGCTAGCACAGATACGCAGTATTTT; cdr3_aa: CAWSVEARASTDTQYF
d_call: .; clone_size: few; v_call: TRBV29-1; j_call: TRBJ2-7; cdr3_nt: TGCAGCGTCTCAGGACGTATGGTGATAGGCGAGCAGTACTTC; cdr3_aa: CSVSGRMVIGEQYF
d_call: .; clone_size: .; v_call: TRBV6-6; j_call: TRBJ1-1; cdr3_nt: TGTGCCAGCAGTTACCCGACGGAGAACACTGAAGCTTTCTTT; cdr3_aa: CASSYPTENTEAFF
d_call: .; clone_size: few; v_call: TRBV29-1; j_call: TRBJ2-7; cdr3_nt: TGCAGCGTGTCATTGCAGGCAACCGCCTACGAGCAGTACTTC; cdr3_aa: CSVSLQATAYEQYF
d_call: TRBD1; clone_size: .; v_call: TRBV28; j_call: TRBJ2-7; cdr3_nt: TGTGCCAGCAGTTTAGGGACAGGGGGGTTTAAGTCCTACGAGCAGTACTTC; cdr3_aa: CASSLGTGGFKSYEQYF
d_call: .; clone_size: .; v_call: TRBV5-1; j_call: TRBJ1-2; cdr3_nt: TGCGCCAGCAGCTTGGTTTCTGGGGCGACGAACTATGGCTACACCTTC; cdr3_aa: CASSLVSGATNYGYTF
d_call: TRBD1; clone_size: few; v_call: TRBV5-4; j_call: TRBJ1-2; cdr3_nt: TGTGCCAGCAGCTACCGGGACAGGGGGTTTTATGGCTACACCTTC; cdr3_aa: CASSYRDRGFYGYTF
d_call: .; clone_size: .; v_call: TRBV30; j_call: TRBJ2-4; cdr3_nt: TGTGCCTGGAGTGTTGGGGTTCAAGACATTCAGTACTTC; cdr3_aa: CAWSVGVQDIQYF
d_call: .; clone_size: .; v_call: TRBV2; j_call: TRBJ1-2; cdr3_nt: TGTGCCAGCAGTCTAAGCGGGGAGGGAAGGGGCTACACCTTC; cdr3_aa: CASSLSGEGRGYTF
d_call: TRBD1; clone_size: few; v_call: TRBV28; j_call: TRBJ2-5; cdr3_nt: TGTGCCAGCAGCTGGACCGGGACAGGGGAAGTAGAGACCCAGTACTTC; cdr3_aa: CASSWTGTGEVETQYF
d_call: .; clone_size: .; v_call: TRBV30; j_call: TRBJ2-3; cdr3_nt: TGTGCCTGGAGCGGGTTCCGGATAGATACGCAGTATTTT; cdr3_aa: CAWSGFRIDTQYF
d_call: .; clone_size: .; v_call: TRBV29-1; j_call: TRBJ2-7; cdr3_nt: TGCAGCGTCTGGGAAAGCGGTAGGTCCTACGAGCAGTACTTC; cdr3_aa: CSVWESGRSYEQYF
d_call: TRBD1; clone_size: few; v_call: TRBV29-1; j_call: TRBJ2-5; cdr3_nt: TGCAGCGTCACCCGGACAGGCCAAGAGACCCAGTACTTC; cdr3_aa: CSVTRTGQETQYF
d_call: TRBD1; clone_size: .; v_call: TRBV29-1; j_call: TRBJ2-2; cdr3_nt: TGCAGCGCTGGACAGGGGTGGGCCGGGGAGCTGTTTTTT; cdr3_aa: CSAGQGWAGELFF
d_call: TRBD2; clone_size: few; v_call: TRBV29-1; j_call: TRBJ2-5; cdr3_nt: TGCAGCGTGGCCGAGGTCCCGGGAGGGGAGACCCAGTACTTC; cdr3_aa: CSVAEVPGGETQYF
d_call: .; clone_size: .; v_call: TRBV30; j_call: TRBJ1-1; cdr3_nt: TGTGCCTGGACTACGGGAACTGAAGCTTTCTTT; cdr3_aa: CAWTTGTEAFF
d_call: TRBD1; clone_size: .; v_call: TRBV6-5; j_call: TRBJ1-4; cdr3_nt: TGTGCCAGCAGAACCGGGACAGCAAGAGAAAAACTGTTTTTT; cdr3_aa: CASRTGTAREKLFF
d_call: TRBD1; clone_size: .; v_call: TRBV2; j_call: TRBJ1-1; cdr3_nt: TGTGCCAGCAGGGTAACAGGGGAGGCTTTCTTT; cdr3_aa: CASRVTGEAFF
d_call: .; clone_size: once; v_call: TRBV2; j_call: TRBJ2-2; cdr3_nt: TGTGCCAGTAAGCCTCAGCCCGGGCTAAACACCGGGGAGCTGTTTTTT; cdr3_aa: CASKPQPGLNTGELFF